The TCR beta chain under discussion was sequenced for a study of T cell changes during pregnancy in multiple sclerosis. Sequencing was performed with immunoSEQ multiplex PCR; in TCRdb, only in-frame clones are kept and a portion is missing. The table includes about 89,000 clones, around 94% detected once. CDR1 is SGHTA and CDR2 is FQGTGA in the germline V gene. Trimming removed 2 bases from V and 6 bases from J, with 15 bases in between. This CDR3 is built from 15 residues. Here the sequenced sample was peripheral blood, taken in the third trimester of pregnancy. The genes are TRBV7-3 and TRBJ2-3; D remains unclear. The receptor's source is a female donor with multiple sclerosis, enrolled in a pregnancy study. CDR3 loop: CASSLSLVPGDTQYF. CDR3 DNA: TGTGCCAGCAGCTTATCATTGGTACCCGGGGATACGCAGTATTTT.